Listed here is a single T cell receptor (beta chain). Produced via immunoSEQ multiplex PCR; TCRdb's table is partial and in-frame only. This sample has 100,000 or so clones; roughly nine tenths occur once, and the top ten carry approximately 4%. Trimming stripped 1 base from V and 5 bases from J, with 14 bases between. The CDR3 is 15 residues long. CDR1 is SGHNT and CDR2 is YENEEA in the germline V gene. The data are from a study of cytomegalovirus exposure and HLA in healthy donors. This receptor was obtained from a woman younger than 35 in good health and CMV-seropositive. V usage is TRBV11-3 and J usage is TRBJ2-5; tentatively, D is TRBD1 (6 bases). The specimen sequenced was PBMCs. DNA of the CDR3: TGTGCCAGCAGCTTAGGTCGCAGGGGCGGTGAGACCCAGTACTTC. This encodes CASSLGRRGGETQYF.